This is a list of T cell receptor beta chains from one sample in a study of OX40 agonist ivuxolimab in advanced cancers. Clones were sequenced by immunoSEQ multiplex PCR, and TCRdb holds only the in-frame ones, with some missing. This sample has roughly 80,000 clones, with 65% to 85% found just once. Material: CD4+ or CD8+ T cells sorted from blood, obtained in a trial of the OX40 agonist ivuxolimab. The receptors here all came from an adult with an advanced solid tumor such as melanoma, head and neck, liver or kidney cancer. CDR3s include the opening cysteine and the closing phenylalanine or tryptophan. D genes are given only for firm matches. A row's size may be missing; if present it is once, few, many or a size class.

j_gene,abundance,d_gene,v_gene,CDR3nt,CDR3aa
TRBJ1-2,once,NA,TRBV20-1,TGCAGTGCTAGAGTATTTCCTGGCTACACCTTC,CSARVFPGYTF
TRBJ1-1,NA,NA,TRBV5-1,TGCGCCAGCAGCTTGGGGTCCCTTGGGGGACTGGGGGTGTGGGGAGCTTTCTTT,CASSLGSLGGLGVWGAFF
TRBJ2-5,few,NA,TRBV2,TGTGCCAGCAGTGCAGGACAAGTTAGCCCCCCCCAGTACTTC,CASSAGQVSPPQYF
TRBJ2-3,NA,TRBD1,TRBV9,TGTGCCAGCAGCCCGTGGGGGACAGGGAACACAGATACGCAGTATTTT,CASSPWGTGNTDTQYF
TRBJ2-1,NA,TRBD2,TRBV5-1,TGCGCCAGCAGCTTGGCCGGGACTAGCGGACTGGTGGGGTTCTTC,CASSLAGTSGLVGFF
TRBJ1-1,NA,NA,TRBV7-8,TGTGCCAGCAGGCAAATGAGGGATTATGGCACTGAAGCTTTCTTT,CASRQMRDYGTEAFF
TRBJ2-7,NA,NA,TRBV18,TGTGCCAGCTCACCAAGGGTCAGGGCCCTCTACGAGCAGTACTTC,CASSPRVRALYEQYF
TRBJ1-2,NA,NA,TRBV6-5,TGTGCCAGCAGTTACTCTCACACAGGGACGGGCTATGGCTACACCTTC,CASSYSHTGTGYGYTF
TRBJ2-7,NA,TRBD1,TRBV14,TGTGCCAGCAGCCAAGATTTACCAGGACAGGGGTACTACGAGCAGTACTTC,CASSQDLPGQGYYEQYF
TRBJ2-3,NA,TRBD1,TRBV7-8,TGTGCCAGCAGCGGTAACGACAGGGCAGATACGCAGTATTTT,CASSGNDRADTQYF
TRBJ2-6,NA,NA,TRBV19,TGTGCCAGTAGTATATCAGGGCGCGCGGGGGCCAACGTCCTGACTTTC,CASSISGRAGANVLTF
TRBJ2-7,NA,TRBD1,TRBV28,TGTGCCAGCTTAAGGACAGGGAACTCCTACGAGCAGTACTTC,CASLRTGNSYEQYF
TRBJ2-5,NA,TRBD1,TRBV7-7,TGTGCCAGCAGCTTAGCACTTGGGACAGGGACGGAGACCCAGTACTTC,CASSLALGTGTETQYF
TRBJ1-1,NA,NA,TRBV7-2,TGTGCCAGCAGCTTAGGGGGGCCTGGAATGAACACTGAAGCTTTCTTT,CASSLGGPGMNTEAFF
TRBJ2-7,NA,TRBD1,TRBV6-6,TGTGCCAGCAGCCCGGGACAGGCCCTCGAGCAGTACTTC,CASSPGQALEQYF
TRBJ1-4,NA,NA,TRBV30,TGTGCCTGCAGGAGGGGAGGGCTGTATGAAAAACTGTTTTTT,CACRRGGLYEKLFF
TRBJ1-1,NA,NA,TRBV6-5,TGTGCCAGCAGTTGGACAGACACGAACACTGAAGCTTTCTTT,CASSWTDTNTEAFF
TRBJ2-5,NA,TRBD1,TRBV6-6,TGTGCCAGCAGTTACGCGGACAGGGGAGAGACCCAGTACTTC,CASSYADRGETQYF
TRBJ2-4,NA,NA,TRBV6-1,TGTGCCAGCAGTGGAGACATGAGCGGGAACATTCAGTACTTC,CASSGDMSGNIQYF
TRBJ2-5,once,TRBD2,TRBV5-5,TGTGCCAGCACTCGGTGGACTAGCGGGGCTGAGACCCAGTACTTC,CASTRWTSGAETQYF
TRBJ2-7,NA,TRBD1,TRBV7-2,TGTGCCAGCAGCTCGACAGGGGTCTCCTACGAGCAGTACTTC,CASSSTGVSYEQYF
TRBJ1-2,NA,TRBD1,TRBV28,TGTGCCAGCAGTTCCCCGACAGGGGACTATGGCTACACCTTC,CASSSPTGDYGYTF
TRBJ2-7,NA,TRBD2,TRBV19,TGTGCCAGTAGTACTAACCGGGACTACATATCCTACGAGCAGTACTTC,CASSTNRDYISYEQYF
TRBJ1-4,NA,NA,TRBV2,TGTGCCAGCAGTGAGCAAGGCTCCCTAGTCGAAAAACTGTTTTTT,CASSEQGSLVEKLFF
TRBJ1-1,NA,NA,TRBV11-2,TGTGCCAGCAGCTTAGTTAGCCCGACAAAGGCTTTCTTT,CASSLVSPTKAFF
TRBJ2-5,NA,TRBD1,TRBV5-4,TGTGCCAGCAGCTTGGAACCTCGAACAGGGGGCGCAGAGACCCAGTACTTC,CASSLEPRTGGAETQYF
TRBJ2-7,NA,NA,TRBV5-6,TGTGCCAGCAGCTTGACAGGGTACGAGCAGTACTTC,CASSLTGYEQYF
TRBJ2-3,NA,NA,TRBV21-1,TGTGCCAGCAGCAAAGCCCGACTTAGCGGGAGCCCAGATACGCAGTATTTT,CASSKARLSGSPDTQYF
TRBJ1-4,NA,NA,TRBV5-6,TGTGCCAGCAGCCGGGGATCTGAAAAACTGTTTTTT,CASSRGSEKLFF
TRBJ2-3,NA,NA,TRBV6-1,TGTGCCAGCAGGCTAGTGGGTGATACGCAGTATTTT,CASRLVGDTQYF
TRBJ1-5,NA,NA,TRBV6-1,TGTGCCAGCAGATCCGGGACACACCTAGGGCCCCAGCATTTT,CASRSGTHLGPQHF
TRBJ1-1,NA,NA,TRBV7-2,TGTGCCAGCAGCTCACAGCTGAACACTGAAGCTTTCTTT,CASSSQLNTEAFF
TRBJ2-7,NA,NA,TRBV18,TGTGCCAGCTCACCACGGGCAGACTACGAGCAGTACTTC,CASSPRADYEQYF
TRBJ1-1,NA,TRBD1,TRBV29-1,TGCAGCGTTGCATACAGGGGGGTTGACACTGAAGCTTTCTTT,CSVAYRGVDTEAFF
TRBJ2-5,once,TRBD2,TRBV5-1,TGCGCCAGCAGGCTTACCTCTAGCGGCCAAGAGACCCAGTACTTC,CASRLTSSGQETQYF
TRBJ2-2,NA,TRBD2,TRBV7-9,TGTGCCAGCAGCTTGTTAGCGGGAGCCACCGGGGAGCTGTTTTTT,CASSLLAGATGELFF
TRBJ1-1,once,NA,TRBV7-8,TGTGCCAGCAGCTTAACGGACGCTGAAGCTTTCTTT,CASSLTDAEAFF
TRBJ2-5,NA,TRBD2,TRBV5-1,TGCGCCAGCAGCCTCTCTAGCGGGGGGCCCGACCAAGAGACCCAGTACTTC,CASSLSSGGPDQETQYF
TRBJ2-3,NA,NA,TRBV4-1,TGCGCCAGCAGCCAAGACTCTGGACTTCCCGCGGCAGATACGCAGTATTTT,CASSQDSGLPAADTQYF
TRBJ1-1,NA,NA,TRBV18,TGTGCCAGCTCACCTTCCTGGGGGGATGGCACTGAAGCTTTCTTT,CASSPSWGDGTEAFF
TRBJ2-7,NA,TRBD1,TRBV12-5,TGTGCTAGTGCCCAAGACAGGGGGCCGCTCTACGAGCAGTACTTC,CASAQDRGPLYEQYF